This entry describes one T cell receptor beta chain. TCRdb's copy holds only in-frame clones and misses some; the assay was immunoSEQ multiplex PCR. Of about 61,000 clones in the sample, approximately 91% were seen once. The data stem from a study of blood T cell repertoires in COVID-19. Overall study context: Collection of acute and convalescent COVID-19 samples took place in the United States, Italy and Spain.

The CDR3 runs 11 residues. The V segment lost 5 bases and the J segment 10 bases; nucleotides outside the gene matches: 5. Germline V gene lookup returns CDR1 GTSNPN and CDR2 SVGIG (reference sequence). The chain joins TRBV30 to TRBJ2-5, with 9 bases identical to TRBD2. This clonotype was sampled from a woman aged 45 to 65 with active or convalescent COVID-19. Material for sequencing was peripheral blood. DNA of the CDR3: TGTGCCTGGTTTGCGGGGGGGGGCCAGTACTTC. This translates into CAWFAGGGQYF.